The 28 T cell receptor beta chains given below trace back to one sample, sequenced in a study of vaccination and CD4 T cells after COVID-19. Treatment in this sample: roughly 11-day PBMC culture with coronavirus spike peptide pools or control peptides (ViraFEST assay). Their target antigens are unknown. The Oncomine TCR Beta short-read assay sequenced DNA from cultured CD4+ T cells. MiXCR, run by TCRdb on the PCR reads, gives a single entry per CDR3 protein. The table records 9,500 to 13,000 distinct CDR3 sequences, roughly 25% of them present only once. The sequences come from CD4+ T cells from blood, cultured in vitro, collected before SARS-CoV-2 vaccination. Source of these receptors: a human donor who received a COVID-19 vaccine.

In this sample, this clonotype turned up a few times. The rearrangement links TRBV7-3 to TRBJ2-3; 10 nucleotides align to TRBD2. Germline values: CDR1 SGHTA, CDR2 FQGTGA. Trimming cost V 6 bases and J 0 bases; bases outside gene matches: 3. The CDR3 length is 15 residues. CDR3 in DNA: TGTGCCAGCAGGCTAGCGGGGGAGAGCACAGATACGCAGTATTTT. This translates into CASRLAGESTDTQYF.

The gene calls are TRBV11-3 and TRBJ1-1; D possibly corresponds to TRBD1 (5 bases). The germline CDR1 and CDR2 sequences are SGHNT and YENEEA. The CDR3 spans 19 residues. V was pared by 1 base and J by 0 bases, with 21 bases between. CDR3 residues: CASSLGYPGMRRVNTEAFF. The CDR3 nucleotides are TGTGCCAGCAGCTTAGGATACCCAGGGATGAGAAGGGTGAACACTGAAGCTTTCTTT.

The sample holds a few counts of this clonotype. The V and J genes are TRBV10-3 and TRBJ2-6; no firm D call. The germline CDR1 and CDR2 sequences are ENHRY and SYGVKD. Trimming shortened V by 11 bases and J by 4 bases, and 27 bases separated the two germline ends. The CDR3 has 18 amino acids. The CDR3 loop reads CAHQAKSLYSVGANVLTF. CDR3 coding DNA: TGTGCCCATCAGGCAAAATCTTTGTACTCGGTCGGGGCCAACGTCCTGACTTTC.

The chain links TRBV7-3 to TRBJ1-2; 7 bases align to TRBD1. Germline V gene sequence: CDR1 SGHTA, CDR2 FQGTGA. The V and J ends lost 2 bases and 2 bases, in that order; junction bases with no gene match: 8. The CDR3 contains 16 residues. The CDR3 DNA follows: TGTGCCAGCAGCTTATCCACAGGGGAGGGCAACTATGGCTACACCTTC. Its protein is CASSLSTGEGNYGYTF.

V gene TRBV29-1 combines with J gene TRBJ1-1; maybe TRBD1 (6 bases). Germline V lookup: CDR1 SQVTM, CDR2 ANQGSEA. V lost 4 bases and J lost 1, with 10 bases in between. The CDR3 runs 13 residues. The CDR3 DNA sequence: TGCAGCGTTGGACTGGGACAGAACACTGAAGCTTTCTTT. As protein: CSVGLGQNTEAFF.

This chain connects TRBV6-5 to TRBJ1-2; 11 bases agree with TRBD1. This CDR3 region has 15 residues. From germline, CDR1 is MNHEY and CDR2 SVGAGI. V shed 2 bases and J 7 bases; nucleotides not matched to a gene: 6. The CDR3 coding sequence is TGTGCCAGCAGTTACGTGACCGGGACAGGGGGTGGCTACACCTTC. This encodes CASSYVTGTGGGYTF.

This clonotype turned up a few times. CDR3 DNA: TGCAGTGCTAGCGGGGGGGCCGATCACAATGAGCAGTTCTTC. This codes for CSASGGADHNEQFF. The V and J genes are TRBV20-1 and TRBJ2-1; 8 positions match TRBD2. With V trimmed by 3 bases and J by 5 bases, 6 bases remained unmatched. CDR1 is DFQATT, CDR2 SNEGSKA, per germline (reference sequence). CDR3 size: 14 residues.

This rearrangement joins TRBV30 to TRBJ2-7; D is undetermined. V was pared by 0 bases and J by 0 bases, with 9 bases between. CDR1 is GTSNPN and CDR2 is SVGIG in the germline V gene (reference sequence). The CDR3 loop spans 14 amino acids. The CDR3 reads CAWSVSRVSYEQYF. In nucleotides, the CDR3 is TGTGCCTGGAGTGTTAGTAGGGTCTCCTACGAGCAGTACTTC. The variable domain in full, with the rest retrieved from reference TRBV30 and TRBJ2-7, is SQTIHQWPATLVQPVGSPLSLECTVEGTSNPNLYWYRQAAGRGLQLLFYSVGIGQISSEVPQNLSASRPQDRQFILSSKKLLLSDSGFYLCAWSVSRVSYEQYFGPGTRLTVT.

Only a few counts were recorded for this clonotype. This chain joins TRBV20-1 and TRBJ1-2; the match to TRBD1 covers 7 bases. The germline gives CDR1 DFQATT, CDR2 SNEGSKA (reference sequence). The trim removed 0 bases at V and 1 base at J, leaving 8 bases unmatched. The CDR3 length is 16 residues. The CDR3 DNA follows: TGCAGTGCTAGAGATCAGCCAGGGACAGATAACTATGGCTACACCTTC. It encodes CSARDQPGTDNYGYTF.

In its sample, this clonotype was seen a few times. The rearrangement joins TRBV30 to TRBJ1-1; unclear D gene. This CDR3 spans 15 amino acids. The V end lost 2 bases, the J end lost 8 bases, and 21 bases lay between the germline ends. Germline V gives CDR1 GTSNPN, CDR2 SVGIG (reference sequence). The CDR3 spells CAWSHPSGSPMEAFF. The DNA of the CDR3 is TGTGCCTGGAGTCACCCTTCGGGCAGCCCGATGGAAGCTTTCTTT.

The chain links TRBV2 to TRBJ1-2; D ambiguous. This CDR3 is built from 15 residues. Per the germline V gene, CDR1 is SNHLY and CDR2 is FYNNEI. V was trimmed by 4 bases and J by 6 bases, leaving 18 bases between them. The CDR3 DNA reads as TGTGCCAGCAGTGGCAGACACTCAGGAGACAATGGCTACACCTTC. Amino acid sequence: CASSGRHSGDNGYTF. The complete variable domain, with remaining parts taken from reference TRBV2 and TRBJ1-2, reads EPEVTQTPSHQVTQMGQEVILRCVPISNHLYFYWYRQILGQKVEFLVSFYNNEISEKSEIFDDQFSVERPDGSNFTLKIRSTKLEDSAMYFCASSGRHSGDNGYTFGSGTRLTVV.

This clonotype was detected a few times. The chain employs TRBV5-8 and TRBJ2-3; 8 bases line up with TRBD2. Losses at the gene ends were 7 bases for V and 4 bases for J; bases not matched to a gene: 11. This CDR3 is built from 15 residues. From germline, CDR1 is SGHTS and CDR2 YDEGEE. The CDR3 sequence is CASGRSGGWADTQYF. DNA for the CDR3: TGTGCCAGCGGTAGGAGCGGGGGATGGGCAGATACGCAGTATTTT. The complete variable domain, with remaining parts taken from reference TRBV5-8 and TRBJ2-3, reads EAGVTQSPTHLIKTRGQQATLRCSPISGHTSVYWYQQALGLGLQFLLWYDEGEERNRGNFPPRFSGRQFPNYSSELNVNALELEDSALYLCASGRSGGWADTQYFGPGTRLTVL.

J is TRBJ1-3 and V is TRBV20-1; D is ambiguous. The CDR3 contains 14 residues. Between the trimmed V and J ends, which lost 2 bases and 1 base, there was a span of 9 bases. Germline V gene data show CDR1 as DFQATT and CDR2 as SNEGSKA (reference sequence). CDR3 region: CSARRAGSGNTIYF. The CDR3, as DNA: TGCAGTGCTAGAAGAGCCGGTTCTGGAAACACCATATATTTT.

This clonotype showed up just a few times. The CDR3 loop is CASSLGGGGNEQFF. The CDR3 DNA is TGTGCCAGCAGCTTAGGCGGGGGCGGGAATGAGCAGTTCTTC. This sequence joins TRBV7-2 and TRBJ2-1, with TRBD2 as a possible D gene (7 bases). This CDR3 region has 14 residues. Trimming pared 1 base from V and 7 bases from J, leaving 11 bases between. Germline values: CDR1 SGHTA, CDR2 FQGNSA.

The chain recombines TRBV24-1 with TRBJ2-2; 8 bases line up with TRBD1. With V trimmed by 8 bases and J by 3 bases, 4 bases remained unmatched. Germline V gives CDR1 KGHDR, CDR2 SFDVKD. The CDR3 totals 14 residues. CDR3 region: CATNTGGYTGELFF. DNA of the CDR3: TGTGCCACCAACACAGGGGGATACACCGGGGAGCTGTTTTTT.

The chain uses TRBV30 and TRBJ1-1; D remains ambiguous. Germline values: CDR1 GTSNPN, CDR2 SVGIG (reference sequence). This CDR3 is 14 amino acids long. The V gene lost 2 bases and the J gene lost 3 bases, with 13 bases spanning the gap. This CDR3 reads CAWSNDLYDTEAFF. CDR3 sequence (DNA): TGTGCCTGGAGTAACGACTTGTACGACACTGAAGCTTTCTTT.

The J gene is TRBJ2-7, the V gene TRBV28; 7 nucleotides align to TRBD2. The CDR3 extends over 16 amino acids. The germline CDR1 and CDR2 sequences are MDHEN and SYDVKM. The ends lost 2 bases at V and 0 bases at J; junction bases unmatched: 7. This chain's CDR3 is CASSLDGGYRSYEQYF. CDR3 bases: TGTGCCAGCAGTTTAGACGGGGGGTACCGCTCCTACGAGCAGTACTTC.

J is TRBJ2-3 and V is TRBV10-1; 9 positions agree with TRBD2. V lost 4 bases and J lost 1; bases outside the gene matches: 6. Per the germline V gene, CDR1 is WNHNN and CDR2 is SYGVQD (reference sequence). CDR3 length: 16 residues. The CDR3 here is CASSAASGARTDTQYF. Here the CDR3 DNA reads TGCGCCAGCAGTGCGGCTAGCGGGGCCCGCACAGATACGCAGTATTTT.

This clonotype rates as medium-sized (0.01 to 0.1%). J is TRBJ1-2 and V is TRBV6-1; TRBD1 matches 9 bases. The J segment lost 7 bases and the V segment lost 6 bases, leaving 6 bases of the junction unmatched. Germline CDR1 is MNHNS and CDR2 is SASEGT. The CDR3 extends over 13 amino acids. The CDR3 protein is CASSVQGASGYTF. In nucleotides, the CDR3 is TGTGCCAGCAGCGTACAGGGGGCGTCTGGCTACACCTTC.

DNA for the CDR3: TGTGCCAGCAGCCAAGTTAGGGGGAACACCGGGGAGCTGTTTTTT. As protein: CASSQVRGNTGELFF. The rearrangement links TRBV14 to TRBJ2-2; a possible D gene is TRBD1 (5 bases). Germline CDR1 and CDR2: SGHDN and FVKESK. The CDR3 contains 15 residues. V was shortened by 1 base and J by 1 base, with 7 bases between the two germline ends.

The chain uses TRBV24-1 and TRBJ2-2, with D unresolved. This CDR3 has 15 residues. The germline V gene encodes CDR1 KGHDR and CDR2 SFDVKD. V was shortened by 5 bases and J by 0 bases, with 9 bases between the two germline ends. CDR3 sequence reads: CATSADTPNTGELFF. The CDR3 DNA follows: TGTGCCACCAGTGCCGACACCCCGAACACCGGGGAGCTGTTTTTT.

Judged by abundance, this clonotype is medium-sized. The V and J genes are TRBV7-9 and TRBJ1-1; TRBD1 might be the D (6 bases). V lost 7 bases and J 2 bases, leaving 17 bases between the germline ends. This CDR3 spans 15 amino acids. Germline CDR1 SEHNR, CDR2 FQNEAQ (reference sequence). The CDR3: CASTRREGGNTEAFF. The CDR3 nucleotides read TGTGCCAGCACCCGGAGGGAAGGGGGTAACACTGAAGCTTTCTTT.

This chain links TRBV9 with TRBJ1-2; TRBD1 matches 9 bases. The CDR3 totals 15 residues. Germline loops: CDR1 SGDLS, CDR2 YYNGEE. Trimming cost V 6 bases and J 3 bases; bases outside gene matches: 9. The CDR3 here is CASTHRGTGHYGYTF. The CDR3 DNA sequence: TGTGCCAGCACCCATAGAGGGACAGGGCACTATGGCTACACCTTC.

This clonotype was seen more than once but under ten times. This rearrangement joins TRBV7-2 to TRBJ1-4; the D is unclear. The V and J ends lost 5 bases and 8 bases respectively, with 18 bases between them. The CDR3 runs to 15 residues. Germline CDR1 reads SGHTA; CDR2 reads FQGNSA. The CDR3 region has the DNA TGTGCCAGCAGCCTCGATATCCACCCCGGCGAAAAACTGTTTTTT. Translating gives CASSLDIHPGEKLFF. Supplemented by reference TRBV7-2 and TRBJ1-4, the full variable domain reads GAGVSQSPSNKVTEKGKDVELRCDPISGHTALYWYRQSLGQGLEFLIYFQGNSAPDKSGLPSDRFSAERTGGSVSTLTIQRTQQEDSAVYLCASSLDIHPGEKLFFGSGTQLSVL.

The CDR3 nucleotides are TGTGCCAGCTCTCTGCGAGAAAAGGGTTCACAGCAGTTCTTC. It translates to CASSLREKGSQQFF. V usage is TRBV18 and J usage is TRBJ2-1; D is unresolved. Germline CDR1 reads KGHSH; CDR2 reads LQKENI. The CDR3 spans 14 residues. Between the trimmed V and J ends, which lost 6 bases and 11 bases, there was a span of 20 bases.

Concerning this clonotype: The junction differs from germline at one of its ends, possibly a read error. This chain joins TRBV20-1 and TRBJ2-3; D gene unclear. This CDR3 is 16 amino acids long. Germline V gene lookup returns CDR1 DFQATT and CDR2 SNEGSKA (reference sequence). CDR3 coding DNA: TGCAATGCTAGAGATCGGCTGTACAGCATGGTAGATACGCAGTATTTT. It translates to CNARDRLYSMVDTQYF.

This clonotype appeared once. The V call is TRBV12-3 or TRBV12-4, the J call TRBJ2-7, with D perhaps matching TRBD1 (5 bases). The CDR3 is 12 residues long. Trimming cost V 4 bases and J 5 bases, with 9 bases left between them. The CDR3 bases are TGTGCCAGCAGTTGGACATGGGACGAGCAGTACTTC. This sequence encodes CASSWTWDEQYF.

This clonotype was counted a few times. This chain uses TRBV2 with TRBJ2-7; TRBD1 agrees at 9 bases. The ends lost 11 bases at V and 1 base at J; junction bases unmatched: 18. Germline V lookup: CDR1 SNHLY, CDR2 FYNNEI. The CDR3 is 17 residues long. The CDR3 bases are TGTGCCTGCCCTAGGGGACAGGGAGAAAGTAGGTCCTACGAGCAGTACTTC. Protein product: CACPRGQGESRSYEQYF.